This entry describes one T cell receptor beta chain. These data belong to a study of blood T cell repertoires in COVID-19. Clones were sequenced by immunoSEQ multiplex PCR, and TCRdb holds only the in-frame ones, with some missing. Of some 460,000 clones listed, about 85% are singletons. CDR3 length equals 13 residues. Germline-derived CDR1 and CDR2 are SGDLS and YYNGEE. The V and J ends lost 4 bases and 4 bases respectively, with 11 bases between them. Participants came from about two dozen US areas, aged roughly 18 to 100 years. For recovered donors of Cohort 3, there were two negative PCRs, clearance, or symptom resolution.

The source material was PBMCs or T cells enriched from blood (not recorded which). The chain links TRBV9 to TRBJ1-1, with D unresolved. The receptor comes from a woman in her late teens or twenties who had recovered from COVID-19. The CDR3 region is CASSFSAITEAFF. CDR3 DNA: TGTGCCAGCAGCTTCAGCGCAATCACTGAAGCTTTCTTT.